In this sample, the clone carrying this T cell receptor beta chain turned up many times. The antigen remains unidentified. This sample stems from a study of prognosis after radiotherapy for stage I lung cancer. Overall study: Newly diagnosed primary stage I lung tumors occurred in around 13 patients, and oligometastatic NSCLC after surgical resection of the primary tumor occurred in four or five. In about a dozen patients the tumors were adenocarcinoma, and in more than 5 they were squamous cell carcinoma. Whole-study results and caveats: The way patients used TRBV and TRBJ genes reportedly differed depending on whether they had metastases.

CT and PET/CT found no node involvement in any patient, and none had received chemotherapy or radiotherapy before or had other malignancies. Between the trimmed V and J ends, which lost 3 bases and 3 bases, there was a span of 9 bases. The CDR3 length is 14 residues. The V gene's germline CDR1 is MDHEN and CDR2 SYDVKM. The TCR beta CDR3 region was amplified from genomic DNA, with two rounds of multiplex PCR being used for the amplification. Primers (each specific to one TRBV or TRBJ gene) were used in first-round PCR. TCRdb analysed the multiplex PCR reads with MiXCR anew, one entry per CDR3 protein. The table shows approximately 30,000 distinct CDR3 sequences, with around 30% occurring only once.

The sequence was collected from a donor over 45 with non-small cell lung cancer. The chain carries TRBV28 and TRBJ2-1; tentative D call: TRBD1 (5 bases). Specimen: PBMCs, collected before or after stereotactic body radiation therapy (not recorded which). Here the CDR3 reads CASSFQGIYNEQFF. In DNA form, the CDR3 reads TGTGCCAGCAGTTTTCAGGGAATCTACAATGAGCAGTTCTTC.